This entry lists 25 T cell receptor beta chains sequenced from one sample in a study of T cell repertoires in cytomegalovirus infection. One entry per CDR3 protein, called by TCRdb with MiXCR from the reads. The data show around 280,000 distinct CDR3 sequences, roughly 13% seen once. The sample was PBMCs. The origin of the receptors is a human donor in good health (CMV status not recorded). Some clones in this sample may be carry-over from other donors' samples.

A few counts support this clonotype. The chain links TRBV5-1 to TRBJ2-2; 7 bases are shared with TRBD2. This CDR3 comprises 18 residues. CDR1 and CDR2 (germline): SGHRS, YFSETQ. V shed 4 bases and J 3 bases; nucleotides not matched to a gene: 15. The CDR3: CASSVRGVRHHDTGELFF. The CDR3 nucleotides are TGCGCCAGCAGCGTCCGGGGGGTAAGGCATCATGACACCGGGGAGCTGTTTTTT.

A remark on this clonotype: Just one base apart from a much larger clone, this may be a read error. The V and J genes are TRBV5-4 and TRBJ2-7; D uncertain. Germline CDR1 and CDR2: SGHNT and YYREEE (reference sequence). The CDR3 sequence is 14 residues long. V lost 0 bases, J lost 6 bases, and 13 bases lay in between. As DNA, the CDR3 is TGTGCCAGCAGCTTGGACTCTAGAAATGCCGAGCAGTACTTC. This encodes CASSLDSRNAEQYF.

The chain is built from TRBV6-2 or TRBV6-3 and TRBJ2-5; D might be TRBD2 (6 bases). This CDR3 comprises 15 residues. Germline V gene lookup returns CDR1 MNHEY and CDR2 SVGEGT. Trimming took off 5 bases at V and 1 base at J, with 14 bases between the two ends. Here the CDR3 DNA reads TGTGCCAGCAGTCCGGGACTGCGATTCCAAGAGACCCAGTACTTC. Its translation is CASSPGLRFQETQYF.

The sample holds a few counts of this clonotype. The chain couples TRBV15 to TRBJ2-1, with D possibly TRBD2 on 6 matching bases. The V gene lost 4 bases and the J gene lost 6 bases, with 19 bases spanning the gap. CDR1 and CDR2 from the germline V gene are LNHNV and YYDKDF (reference sequence). CDR3 size: 16 residues. CDR3 sequence (DNA): TGTGCCACCAGCAACCAATTACAAACTAGCACCAATGAGCAGTTCTTC. This encodes CATSNQLQTSTNEQFF. Complete variable domain (other parts from reference TRBV15 and TRBJ2-1): DAMVIQNPRYQVTQFGKPVTLSCSQTLNHNVMYWYQQKSSQAPKLLFHYYDKDFNNEADTPDNFQSRRPNTSFCFLDIRSPGLGDTAMYLCATSNQLQTSTNEQFFGPGTRLTVL.

This clonotype occurred many times. This chain uses TRBV7-3 with TRBJ1-5; D not certain. V was cut by 4 bases and J by 3 bases, with 7 bases left in between. The V gene's germline CDR1 is SGHTA and CDR2 FQGTGA. The CDR3 consists of 13 residues. The CDR3: CASSWALNQPQHF. In DNA form, the CDR3 reads TGTGCCAGCAGCTGGGCCCTCAATCAGCCCCAGCATTTT.

At least ten counts were recorded for this clonotype. The chain uses TRBV7-2 and TRBJ2-7; perhaps TRBD1 as D (7 bases). V lost 6 bases and J 2 bases, leaving 23 bases between the germline ends. Germline values: CDR1 SGHTA, CDR2 FQGNSA. There are 17 residues in the CDR3. CDR3 DNA: TGTGCCAGCAGAAGACCACCAGGCGGGACAGAAGCCTACGAGCAGTACTTC. Translating gives CASRRPPGGTEAYEQYF.

The chain joins TRBV2 to TRBJ1-2; D might be TRBD1 (6 bases). The germline V gene has CDR1 SNHLY and CDR2 FYNNEI. Trimming removed 7 bases at V and 4 bases at J, with 13 bases between. The CDR3 loop spans 13 amino acids. CDR3 sequence (DNA): TGTGCCAGCACCACTGGACAGCTCTATGGCTACACCTTC. This sequence encodes CASTTGQLYGYTF. The variable domain in full, completed from reference TRBV2 and TRBJ1-2, reads EPEVTQTPSHQVTQMGQEVILRCVPISNHLYFYWYRQILGQKVEFLVSFYNNEISEKSEIFDDQFSVERPDGSNFTLKIRSTKLEDSAMYFCASTTGQLYGYTFGSGTRLTVV.

This clonotype occurred many times. This chain connects TRBV7-9 to TRBJ1-5, with D perhaps matching TRBD1 (5 bases). This CDR3 comprises 15 residues. V lost 1 base, J lost 5 bases, and 12 bases lay in between. Germline V CDR1 and CDR2: SEHNR, FQNEAQ (reference sequence). CDR3: CASSLGGDSHQPQHF. The CDR3 coding sequence is TGTGCCAGCAGCTTAGGGGGAGACAGTCATCAGCCCCAGCATTTT.

The sample holds one count of this clonotype. DNA of the CDR3: TGTGCCAGCAGTTATTCCAGCACCTACAATGAGCAGTTCTTC. Encoded protein: CASSYSSTYNEQFF. The chain carries TRBV6-2 or TRBV6-3 and TRBJ2-1; D is ambiguous. The germline V and J ends were trimmed by 3 bases and 2 bases, with 8 bases remaining between them. This CDR3 region has 14 residues. Per germline, CDR1 MNHEY and CDR2 SVGEGT.

This clonotype was seen ten or more times. The chain is built from TRBV7-2 and TRBJ2-3, with 10 bases fitting TRBD2. V lost 5 bases, J lost 2 bases, and 4 bases stayed unmatched. Germline V gene data show CDR1 as SGHTA and CDR2 as FQGNSA. The length of the CDR3 is 15 residues. The CDR3 nucleotides read TGTGCCAGCAGCGGAAGCGGGAGGGCCACAGATACGCAGTATTTT. It codes for CASSGSGRATDTQYF.

For this clonotype: A much larger clone sits a single nucleotide away, making a read error possible. The chain is built from TRBV6-5 and TRBJ2-1; possibly TRBD1 for D (5 bases). Per the germline V gene, CDR1 is MNHEY and CDR2 is SVGAGI. The length of the CDR3 is 11 residues. V lost 6 bases and J lost 14, with 14 bases in between. The CDR3: CASSQGHSEFF. In DNA, the CDR3 is TGTGCCAGCAGCCAAGGACACTCGGAGTTCTTC.

The chain carries TRBV11-2 and TRBJ2-3, with 9 bases aligning to TRBD2. Germline CDR1 reads SGHAT; CDR2 reads FQNNGV. J gave up 8 bases and V 5 bases, and 11 bases lay outside the gene matches. There are 15 residues in the CDR3. The CDR3, as DNA: TGTGCCAGCAGCGCGTCCGGGACTAGCATGGGTACGCAGTATTTT. This translates into CASSASGTSMGTQYF.

Only a few counts were recorded for this clonotype. The chain joins TRBV20-1 to TRBJ1-5, with D unresolved. V lost 6 bases and J 4 bases, leaving 10 bases between the germline ends. Germline CDR1 and CDR2: DFQATT and SNEGSKA (reference sequence). The CDR3 is 12 residues long. This CDR3 reads CSAKSGNQPQHF. The CDR3 nucleotides are TGCAGTGCCAAATCGGGGAATCAGCCCCAGCATTTT.

This clonotype came up many times. The chain carries TRBV20-1 and TRBJ2-1; the match to TRBD2 covers 8 bases. The junction had 3 bases not matched to a gene; V was cut back by 8 bases and J by 0 bases. This CDR3 region has 13 residues. Germline assignment: CDR1 DFQATT and CDR2 SNEGSKA (reference sequence). In nucleotides, the CDR3 is TGCAGTCCGGGGGGGGGCTCCTACAATGAGCAGTTCTTC. Its translation is CSPGGGSYNEQFF.

The rearrangement uses TRBV28 and TRBJ2-2; the match to TRBD1 covers 11 bases. Germline V gives CDR1 MDHEN, CDR2 SYDVKM. This CDR3 is built from 15 residues. The V and J ends lost 5 bases and 5 bases, in that order; junction bases with no gene match: 4. The CDR3 nucleotides read TGTGCCAGCAGTCTCGGGACAGGGGGAACCGGGGAGCTGTTTTTT. Its protein is CASSLGTGGTGELFF.

This clonotype was seen repeatedly, ten times or more. V is TRBV7-3 and J is TRBJ1-5; tentative D call: TRBD1 (6 bases). CDR3 size: 14 residues. Germline assignment: CDR1 SGHTA and CDR2 FQGTGA. V lost 5 bases and J 4 bases, leaving 12 bases between the germline ends. The CDR3 here is CASSRGGWNQPQHF. CDR3 coding DNA: TGTGCCAGCAGCAGAGGGGGGTGGAATCAGCCCCAGCATTTT.

The table lists this clonotype with many counts. The V and J genes are TRBV28 and TRBJ2-5, with D hard to call. The CDR3 extends over 14 amino acids. Germline V gene sequence: CDR1 MDHEN, CDR2 SYDVKM. The germline V and J ends were trimmed by 1 base and 2 bases, with 8 bases remaining between them. CDR3 loop: CASSLYPVQETQYF. The DNA for the CDR3 is TGTGCCAGCAGTTTATATCCAGTTCAAGAGACCCAGTACTTC.

This clonotype showed up just a few times. This chain links TRBV19 with TRBJ2-1, with 11 bases aligning to TRBD1. V shed 5 bases and J 3 bases; nucleotides not matched to a gene: 3. Germline values: CDR1 LNHDA, CDR2 SQIVND (reference sequence). This CDR3 contains 15 residues. The CDR3 is CASSRDRGNYNEQFF. CDR3 bases: TGTGCCAGTAGTCGGGACAGGGGGAACTACAATGAGCAGTTCTTC.

Worth noting for this clonotype: An end of the junction differs from the germline gene, which may be a read error. The chain combines TRBV19 with TRBJ1-1, with D possibly TRBD1 on 6 matching bases. The germline V gene encodes CDR1 LNHDA and CDR2 SQIVND (reference sequence). The CDR3 sequence is 10 residues long. This CDR3 is CASRGGESLF. The CDR3 nucleotides are TGTGCCAGTAGAGGGGGGGAATCGCTCTTT.

This clonotype was seen repeatedly, ten times or more. The V call is TRBV7-6, the J call TRBJ2-1; 14 positions agree with TRBD2. The V gene end was trimmed by 3 bases and the J gene end by 9 bases; junction bases not matched to a gene: 16. Germline V gene data show CDR1 as SGHVS and CDR2 as FNYEAQ. The CDR3 extends over 19 amino acids. The CDR3 loop is CASSFQTKTGTSGRGEQFF. The DNA of the CDR3 is TGTGCCAGCAGCTTCCAGACGAAGACCGGGACTAGCGGGAGAGGTGAGCAGTTCTTC.

The sample holds many counts of this clonotype. The chain couples TRBV12-3 or TRBV12-4 to TRBJ1-1; D is unclear. V was shortened by 1 base and J by 3 bases, with 6 bases between the two germline ends. CDR3 size: 13 residues. CDR3 sequence reads: CASSLDRDTEAFF. The CDR3 DNA reads TGTGCCAGCAGTTTAGACCGCGACACTGAAGCTTTCTTT.

This clonotype was seen many times. CDR3 in DNA: TGCGCCAGCAGCGTCACAGGGGGCTCGGCCGGGGAGCTGTTTTTT. Translation: CASSVTGGSAGELFF. The chain is built from TRBV5-1 and TRBJ2-2; 9 bases fit TRBD1. Trimming cost V 4 bases and J 6 bases; bases outside gene matches: 7. The CDR3 has 15 amino acids. Looked up from germline, CDR1 is SGHRS and CDR2 is YFSETQ.

This clonotype was seen at least ten times. The chain employs TRBV28 and TRBJ1-3; D call uncertain. Trimming took off 5 bases at V and 0 bases at J, with 14 bases between the two ends. Germline CDR1 is MDHEN and CDR2 is SYDVKM. The CDR3 spans 16 residues. The CDR3 DNA reads as TGTGCCAGCAGTCCGGCCTGGGGATCCTCTGGAAACACCATATATTTT. Protein: CASSPAWGSSGNTIYF.

This clonotype was observed many times. The genes are TRBV7-2 and TRBJ2-5, with D perhaps being TRBD1 or TRBD2 (5 bases each). The germline CDR1 and CDR2 sequences are SGHTA and FQGNSA. Trimming stripped 5 bases from V and 2 bases from J, with 9 bases between. This CDR3 spans 13 amino acids. The CDR3 region is CASSRDPQETQYF. CDR3 in DNA: TGTGCCAGCAGCCGGGACCCTCAAGAGACCCAGTACTTC.

This clonotype was counted only a few times. The rearrangement joins TRBV19 to TRBJ1-1; unclear D gene. V lost 6 bases and J 6 bases, leaving 14 bases between the germline ends. Germline V CDR1 and CDR2: LNHDA, SQIVND (reference sequence). The CDR3 runs to 13 residues. CDR3 amino acids: CASRTTNRAEAFF. The CDR3 DNA follows: TGTGCCAGTAGGACGACAAACCGGGCTGAAGCTTTCTTT.